This note documents a single T cell receptor (beta chain) sequence. The data were obtained in a study of cytomegalovirus exposure and HLA in healthy donors. The PCR contained 60 Vbeta and 13 Jbeta primers. Some clones are missing from TCRdb's copy, which holds only in-frame ones; the method was immunoSEQ multiplex PCR. The data contain tens of thousands of clones, about 69% of them singletons. With V trimmed by 3 bases and J by 7 bases, 12 bases remained unmatched. This CDR3 is 16 amino acids long. Germline V gene data show CDR1 as LGHNA and CDR2 as YNFKEQ. The chain recombines TRBV4-2 with TRBJ2-7; TRBD1 matches 10 bases. The clonotype was recovered from a man aged 25-45 years in good health and CMV-seropositive. Sequencing input: PBMCs. The CDR3 is CASSHVPGTGVGEQYF. DNA for the CDR3: TGTGCCAGCAGCCACGTTCCCGGGACAGGGGTTGGTGAGCAGTACTTC.